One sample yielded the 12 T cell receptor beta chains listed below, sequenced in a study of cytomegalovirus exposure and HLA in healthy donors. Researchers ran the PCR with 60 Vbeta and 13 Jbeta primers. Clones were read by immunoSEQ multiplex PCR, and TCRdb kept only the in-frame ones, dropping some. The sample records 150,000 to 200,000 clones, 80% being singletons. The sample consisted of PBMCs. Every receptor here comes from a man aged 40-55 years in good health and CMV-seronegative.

CDR3 residues: CAWGEGLQETQYF. The CDR3 DNA follows: TGTGCCTGGGGGGAGGGCTTGCAAGAGACCCAGTACTTC. V and J are TRBV30 and TRBJ2-5; 7 bases fit TRBD2. CDR1 GTSNPN and CDR2 SVGIG come from the germline V gene (reference sequence). The CDR3 totals 13 residues. V dropped 5 bases and J dropped 2; count of bases not matched to a gene: 5.

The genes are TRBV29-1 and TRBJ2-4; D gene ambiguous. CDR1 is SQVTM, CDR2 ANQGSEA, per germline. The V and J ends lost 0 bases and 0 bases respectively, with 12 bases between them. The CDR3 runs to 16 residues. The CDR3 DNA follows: TGCAGCGTTGAAGATCAAACAGTAGTAGCCAAAAACATTCAGTACTTC. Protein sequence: CSVEDQTVVAKNIQYF.

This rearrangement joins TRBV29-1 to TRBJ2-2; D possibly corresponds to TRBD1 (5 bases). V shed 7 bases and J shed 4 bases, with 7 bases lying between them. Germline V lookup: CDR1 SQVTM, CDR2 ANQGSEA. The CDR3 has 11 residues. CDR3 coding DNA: TGCAGCGCAGGGCCCACCGGGGAGCTGTTTTTT. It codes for CSAGPTGELFF.

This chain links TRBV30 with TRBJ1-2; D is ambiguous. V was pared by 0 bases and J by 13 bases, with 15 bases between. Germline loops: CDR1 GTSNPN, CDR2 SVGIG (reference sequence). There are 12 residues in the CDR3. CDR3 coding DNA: TGTGCCTGGAGTGTACGAGGGTCAGCTCTCACCTTC. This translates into CAWSVRGSALTF. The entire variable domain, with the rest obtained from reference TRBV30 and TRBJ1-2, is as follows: SQTIHQWPATLVQPVGSPLSLECTVEGTSNPNLYWYRQAAGRGLQLLFYSVGIGQISSEVPQNLSASRPQDRQFILSSKKLLLSDSGFYLCAWSVRGSALTFGSGTRLTVV.

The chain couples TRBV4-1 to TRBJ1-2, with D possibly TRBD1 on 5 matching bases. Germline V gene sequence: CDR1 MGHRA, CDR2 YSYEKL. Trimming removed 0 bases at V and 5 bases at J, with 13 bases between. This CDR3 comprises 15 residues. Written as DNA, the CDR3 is TGCGCCAGCAGCCAAGAGGGAGGGACTTCGTATGGCTACACCTTC. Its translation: CASSQEGGTSYGYTF.

The CDR3 DNA follows: TGTGCCAGCAGCTTAAGGGGACTAGCGGGCGGGGAGCTGTTTTTT. Encoded protein: CASSLRGLAGGELFF. The chain links TRBV11-2 to TRBJ2-2; 12 bases line up with TRBD2. Looked up from germline, CDR1 is SGHAT and CDR2 is FQNNGV. V shed 2 bases and J 7 bases; nucleotides not matched to a gene: 2. The CDR3 covers 15 residues. The whole variable domain, remainder taken from reference TRBV11-2 and TRBJ2-2, is EAGVAQSPRYKIIEKRQSVAFWCNPISGHATLYWYQQILGQGPKLLIQFQNNGVVDDSQLPKDRFSAERLKGVDSTLKIQPAKLEDSAVYLCASSLRGLAGGELFFGEGSRLTVL.

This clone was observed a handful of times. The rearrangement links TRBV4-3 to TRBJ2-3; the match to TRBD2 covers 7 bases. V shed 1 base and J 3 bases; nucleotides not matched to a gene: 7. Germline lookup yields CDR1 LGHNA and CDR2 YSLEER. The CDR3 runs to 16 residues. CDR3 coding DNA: TGCGCCAGCAGCCAAGGGGCGGCGGGGGAAACAGATACGCAGTATTTT. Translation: CASSQGAAGETDTQYF.

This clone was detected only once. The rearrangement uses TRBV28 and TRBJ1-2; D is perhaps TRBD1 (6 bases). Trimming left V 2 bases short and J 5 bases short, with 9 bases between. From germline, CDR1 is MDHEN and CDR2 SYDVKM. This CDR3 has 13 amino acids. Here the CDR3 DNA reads TGTGCCAGCAGTTTACACCAGGGGTATGGCTACACCTTC. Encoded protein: CASSLHQGYGYTF.

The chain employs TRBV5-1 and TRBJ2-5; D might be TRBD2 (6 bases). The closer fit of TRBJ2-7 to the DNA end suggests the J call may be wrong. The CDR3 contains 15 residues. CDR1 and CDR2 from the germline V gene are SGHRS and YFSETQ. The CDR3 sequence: CASSLGGEVGHEQYF. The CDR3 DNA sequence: TGCGCCAGCAGCTTGGGGGGGGAGGTTGGCCACGAGCAGTACTTC.

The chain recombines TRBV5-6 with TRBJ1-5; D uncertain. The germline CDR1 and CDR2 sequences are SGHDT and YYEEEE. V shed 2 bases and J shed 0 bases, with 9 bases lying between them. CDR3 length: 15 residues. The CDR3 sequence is CASSFRGTSNQPQHF. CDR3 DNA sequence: TGTGCCAGCAGCTTTCGGGGAACTAGCAATCAGCCCCAGCATTTT.

DNA for the CDR3: TGTGCCAGCAGTTACGGGGGCATCTATGGCTACACCTTC. Amino acids: CASSYGGIYGYTF. The chain links TRBV6-6 to TRBJ1-2; TRBD1 might be the D (6 bases). Germline CDR1 reads MNHNY; CDR2 reads SVGAGI (reference sequence). The CDR3 length is 13 residues. Trimming took 2 bases from V and 4 from J, leaving 8 bases between them.

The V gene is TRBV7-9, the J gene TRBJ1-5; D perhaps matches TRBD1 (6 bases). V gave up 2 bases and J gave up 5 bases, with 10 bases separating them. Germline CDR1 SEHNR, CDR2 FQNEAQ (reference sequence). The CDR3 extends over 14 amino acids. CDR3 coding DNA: TGTGCCAGCAGCTTAAGGGACACCGATCAGCCCCAGCATTTT. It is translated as CASSLRDTDQPQHF.